Shown below are 23 T cell receptor beta chains from a single sample sequenced in a study of regulatory dendritic cells for organ transplantation. Repertoires were generated with immunoSEQ multiplex PCR, while TCRdb's copy carries only in-frame clones and drops some. Among approximately 28,000 clones listed, under 90% were seen once. Sequenced sample: naive CD8+ T cells from blood. Subset defined: CD45RA+ naive T cells. All receptors come from a human donor in good health.

This chain joins TRBV7-2 and TRBJ1-1; 7 nucleotides line up with TRBD1. Germline CDR1 and CDR2: SGHTA and FQGNSA. The junction had 7 bases not matched to a gene; V was cut back by 5 bases and J by 4 bases. This CDR3 comprises 14 residues. The CDR3 bases are TGTGCCAGCAGCCTACAGGGGCCGGGCACTGAAGCTTTCTTT. It specifies CASSLQGPGTEAFF.

This clone was seen a single time. CDR3 sequence: CASSPRTGGNQPQHF. The CDR3 nucleotides read TGTGCCAGCTCACCACGGACAGGGGGCAATCAGCCCCAGCATTTT. V is TRBV18 and J is TRBJ1-5, with 9 bases matching TRBD1. The CDR3 covers 15 residues. V was clipped by 1 base and J by 2 bases; unmatched bases: 0. Germline-derived CDR1 and CDR2 are KGHSH and LQKENI.

The V call is TRBV4-3, the J call TRBJ1-2; tentatively, D is TRBD1 (6 bases). V was pared by 0 bases and J by 0 bases, with 11 bases between. Germline CDR1 and CDR2: LGHNA and YSLEER. CDR3 length: 16 residues. The CDR3 DNA is TGCGCCAGCAGCCAAGATCCCGGACAGACTAACTATGGCTACACCTTC. It translates to CASSQDPGQTNYGYTF.

The chain couples TRBV7-3 to TRBJ2-1; 10 bases line up with TRBD2. This CDR3 is built from 17 residues. Germline CDR1 reads SGHTA; CDR2 reads FQGTGA. J was trimmed by 0 bases and V by 5 bases; bases with no gene match: 7. The CDR3 DNA reads TGTGCCAGCAGCCCAATAGCGGGGGGATACTCCTACAATGAGCAGTTCTTC. Translation gives CASSPIAGGYSYNEQFF. Filled out from reference TRBV7-3 and TRBJ2-1, the complete variable domain reads GAGVSQTPSNKVTEKGKYVELRCDPISGHTALYWYRQSLGQGPEFLIYFQGTGAADDSGLPNDRFFAVRPEGSVSTLKIQRTERGDSAVYLCASSPIAGGYSYNEQFFGPGTRLTVL.

The chain joins TRBV7-9 to TRBJ2-7; maybe TRBD2 (5 bases). Trimming took off 3 bases at V and 2 bases at J, with 8 bases between the two ends. This CDR3 contains 13 residues. Germline CDR1 is SEHNR and CDR2 is FQNEAQ (reference sequence). The CDR3 DNA reads as TGTGCCAGCAGCTTGGACTCCCCCTACGAGCAGTACTTC. As protein: CASSLDSPYEQYF.

This clone was seen a handful of times. The CDR3 DNA is TGTGCCAGCAGCCAAGATCATCGGCGGGGGGCATACAATGAGCAGTTCTTC. Protein: CASSQDHRRGAYNEQFF. The chain is built from TRBV4-2 and TRBJ2-1, with TRBD2 matching 8 bases. Germline V CDR1 and CDR2: LGHNA, YNFKEQ. This CDR3 is 17 amino acids long. With 0 bases clipped from V and 4 bases from J, the junction kept 8 bases outside the gene matches.

This clone was found a few times. This chain uses TRBV27 with TRBJ1-3; D remains ambiguous. V was shortened by 0 bases and J by 1 base, with 4 bases between the two germline ends. There are 14 residues in the CDR3. From germline, CDR1 is MNHEY and CDR2 SMNVEV (reference sequence). This CDR3 reads CASSLSSSGNTIYF. The CDR3 nucleotides are TGTGCCAGCAGTTTATCGTCTTCTGGAAACACCATATATTTT.

J is TRBJ1-2 and V is TRBV4-1, with D unclear. The CDR3 is made up of 15 amino acids. V lost 2 bases and J lost 0, with 10 bases in between. Looked up from germline, CDR1 is MGHRA and CDR2 is YSYEKL. DNA for the CDR3: TGCGCCAGCAGCCAAAGCCAGGTTGCTAACTATGGCTACACCTTC. Protein product: CASSQSQVANYGYTF.

The chain has TRBV11-2 and TRBJ2-1; TRBD1 matches at 9 bases. The germline V gene encodes CDR1 SGHAT and CDR2 FQNNGV. There are 14 residues in the CDR3. Germline trimming cut 3 bases from V and 5 bases from J; bases unmatched to any gene: 2. The CDR3 nucleotides read TGTGCCAGCAGCTTTAGGACAGGGGACAATGAGCAGTTCTTC. It yields the protein CASSFRTGDNEQFF.

The DNA for the CDR3 is TGTGCCAGCAGCACGGGACAGATGAATCAGCCCCAGCATTTT. This codes for CASSTGQMNQPQHF. The rearrangement links TRBV7-9 to TRBJ1-5, with 7 bases identical to TRBD1. The CDR3 has 14 residues. Germline values: CDR1 SEHNR, CDR2 FQNEAQ (reference sequence). Trimming cost V 5 bases and J 4 bases; bases outside gene matches: 5.

The chain is built from TRBV7-8 and TRBJ2-1; D unresolved. Trimming removed 1 base from V and 7 bases from J, with 5 bases in between. Germline V CDR1 and CDR2: SGHVS, FQNEAQ. This CDR3 comprises 12 residues. CDR3 region: CASSLETNEQFF. The CDR3 DNA sequence: TGTGCCAGCAGCTTAGAGACAAATGAGCAGTTCTTC.

The V and J genes are TRBV5-8 and TRBJ2-7; the match to TRBD1 covers 9 bases. With V trimmed by 2 bases and J by 0 bases, 3 bases remained unmatched. CDR3 length: 15 residues. CDR1 is SGHTS, CDR2 YDEGEE, per germline. This CDR3 reads CASSFGQGPSYEQYF. The CDR3 bases are TGTGCCAGCAGCTTCGGACAGGGGCCCTCCTACGAGCAGTACTTC.

V gene TRBV6-5 combines with J gene TRBJ1-1; a weak D match, TRBD1 (5 bases). V was pared by 5 bases and J by 2 bases, with 12 bases between. This CDR3 comprises 14 residues. CDR1 is MNHEY and CDR2 is SVGAGI in the germline V gene. CDR3 region: CASSPPGLNTEAFF. Written as DNA, the CDR3 is TGTGCCAGCAGTCCTCCGGGACTAAACACTGAAGCTTTCTTT.

In this sample, this clone turned up a few times. V is TRBV7-9 and J is TRBJ2-7; 8 positions agree with TRBD1. CDR3 size: 17 residues. The germline CDR1 and CDR2 sequences are SEHNR and FQNEAQ (reference sequence). V trimming: 0 bases; J trimming: 2 bases; junction bases outside the gene matches: 9. CDR3 region: CASSLASAGGDTYEQYF. CDR3 nucleotide sequence: TGTGCCAGCAGCTTAGCGTCGGCAGGGGGCGATACCTACGAGCAGTACTTC. The whole variable domain, remainder taken from reference TRBV7-9 and TRBJ2-7, is DTGVSQNPRHKITKRGQNVTFRCDPISEHNRLYWYRQTLGQGPEFLTYFQNEAQLEKSRLLSDRFSAERPKGSFSTLEIQRTEQGDSAMYLCASSLASAGGDTYEQYFGPGTRLTVT.

This clone appeared once. The chain uses TRBV7-3 and TRBJ1-3, with D maybe TRBD1 (6 bases). This CDR3 is built from 17 residues. Germline assignment: CDR1 SGHTA and CDR2 FQGTGA. V shed 9 bases and J shed 0 bases, with 21 bases lying between them. CDR3 amino acids: CASSTGHHLFSGNTIYF. The DNA for the CDR3 is TGTGCCAGTTCAACGGGACACCATTTATTCTCTGGAAACACCATATATTTT.

The chain carries TRBV6-5 and TRBJ1-6; D ambiguous. This CDR3 has 15 residues. From germline, CDR1 is MNHEY and CDR2 SVGAGI. The ends were cut back, 2 bases at V and 9 bases at J, with 14 bases in the middle. CDR3 DNA: TGTGCCAGCAGTTACCTGGGAACTACTAGTTCACCCCTCCACTTT. This sequence encodes CASSYLGTTSSPLHF.

This chain links TRBV6-5 with TRBJ2-1, with D maybe TRBD2 (5 bases). Trimming removed 0 bases from V and 7 bases from J, with 10 bases in between. Germline-derived CDR1 and CDR2 are MNHEY and SVGAGI. There are 14 residues in the CDR3. The CDR3 spells CASSYSRPGNEQFF. The CDR3 DNA is TGTGCCAGCAGTTACTCGCGGCCGGGGAATGAGCAGTTCTTC.

The gene calls are TRBV6-5 and TRBJ1-5; 8 bases are a match to TRBD1. Germline trimming cut 2 bases from V and 4 bases from J; bases unmatched to any gene: 1. Germline lookup yields CDR1 MNHEY and CDR2 SVGAGI. The CDR3 spans 14 residues. CDR3 DNA sequence: TGTGCCAGCAGTTACAACAGGGGGAATCAGCCCCAGCATTTT. Protein: CASSYNRGNQPQHF.

The chain joins TRBV10-3 to TRBJ2-5; D is unresolved. Trimming took 3 bases from V and 1 from J, leaving 9 bases between them. This CDR3 region has 14 residues. In germline, CDR1 is ENHRY, CDR2 SYGVKD. The CDR3 spells CAISDRESQETQYF. Written as DNA, the CDR3 is TGTGCCATCAGTGATCGCGAGTCCCAAGAGACCCAGTACTTC.

V usage is TRBV6-1 and J usage is TRBJ2-7; D uncertain. Germline V gene data show CDR1 as MNHNS and CDR2 as SASEGT. CDR3 length equals 15 residues. V lost 7 bases and J lost 3, with 19 bases in between. The CDR3 sequence: CASTIATSPLYEQYF. The CDR3 DNA reads as TGTGCCAGCACCATTGCGACAAGCCCCCTCTACGAGCAGTACTTC.

In DNA form, the CDR3 reads TGTGCCAGCAGCGCCGGGACAGCTAGCAATCAGCCCCAGCATTTT. Amino acid sequence: CASSAGTASNQPQHF. The V and J genes are TRBV9 and TRBJ1-5, with 7 bases matching TRBD1. V gave up 3 bases and J gave up 0 bases; unmatched junction bases: 3. The CDR3 is 15 amino acids. CDR1 is SGDLS and CDR2 is YYNGEE in the germline V gene.

The rearrangement uses TRBV4-3 and TRBJ1-5; tentatively, D is TRBD1 (6 bases). Germline CDR1 is LGHNA and CDR2 is YSLEER. V lost 0 bases to trimming and J lost 4 bases, with 13 bases between them. The CDR3 covers 16 residues. The CDR3 nucleotides are TGCGCCAGCAGCCAAGATTTAGTAGGGGGTAATCAGCCCCAGCATTTT. Its protein is CASSQDLVGGNQPQHF.

V and J are TRBV25-1 and TRBJ2-5; D remains ambiguous. The germline gives CDR1 MGHDK, CDR2 SYGVNS. CDR3 length: 11 residues. The ends were cut back, 8 bases at V and 5 bases at J, with 9 bases in the middle. The chain's CDR3 is CASWARETQYF. DNA for the CDR3: TGTGCCAGCTGGGCCAGGGAGACCCAGTACTTC.